This entry lists 32 T cell receptor beta chains sequenced from one sample in a study of shared clonotypes between healthy human individuals. Here immunoSEQ multiplex PCR was the method, and the copy in TCRdb shows in-frame clones only, minus some. The table shows around 2.3 million clones, with around 95% occurring only once. Input material: naive CD4+ T cells sorted from blood. Indicated subset: CD45RA+ positively selected. The receptors originated from a young man in good health.

The chain combines TRBV7-3 with TRBJ2-1; possible D gene TRBD1, 6 bases. Germline assignment: CDR1 SGHTA and CDR2 FQGTGA. This CDR3 contains 18 residues. The ends were cut back, 1 base at V and 0 bases at J, with 16 bases in the middle. The CDR3, as DNA: TGTGCCAGCAGCTTAAGGGCAGGGGAAGCCAGCTCCTACAATGAGCAGTTCTTC. Residues: CASSLRAGEASSYNEQFF.

The rearrangement links TRBV11-2 to TRBJ1-2; D is possibly TRBD1 (5 bases). Germline V CDR1 and CDR2: SGHAT, FQNNGV. The CDR3 is 14 residues long. Trimming took 2 bases from V and 8 from J, leaving 15 bases between them. The CDR3 loop reads CASSLSRGADGYTF. In nucleotides, the CDR3 is TGTGCCAGCAGCTTATCTCGTGGGGCTGACGGCTACACCTTC.

This chain uses TRBV29-1 with TRBJ2-3, with D unresolved. CDR1 is SQVTM and CDR2 is ANQGSEA in the germline V gene. The CDR3 covers 12 residues. V was shortened by 7 bases and J by 2 bases, with 10 bases between the two germline ends. In DNA form, the CDR3 reads TGCAGCGCCCGGGTTTCCACAGATACGCAGTATTTT. Translating gives CSARVSTDTQYF.

V usage is TRBV25-1 and J usage is TRBJ1-1; 7 bases are a match to TRBD1. The CDR3 contains 15 residues. After removal of 6 bases from V and 1 base from J, the junction contained 8 bases not matched to a gene. CDR1 is MGHDK, CDR2 SYGVNS, per germline. The CDR3 region has the DNA TGTGCCAGCAGCGAGACCGGGACAGAGAACACTGAAGCTTTCTTT. Residues: CASSETGTENTEAFF. Based on the CDR3 plus reference TRBV25-1 and TRBJ1-1, the full variable domain is EADIYQTPRYLVIGTGKKITLECSQTMGHDKMYWYQQDPGMELHLIHYSYGVNSTEKGDLSSESTVSRIRTEHFPLTLESARPSHTSQYLCASSETGTENTEAFFGQGTRLTVV.

The V and J genes are TRBV7-9 and TRBJ1-4; a possible D gene is TRBD1 (5 bases). V gave up 5 bases and J gave up 8 bases, with 15 bases separating them. CDR1 and CDR2 (germline): SEHNR, FQNEAQ (reference sequence). CDR3 length: 14 amino acids. The CDR3 spells CASSLLKGNEKLFF. In DNA form, the CDR3 reads TGTGCCAGCAGCCTACTCAAGGGGAACGAAAAACTGTTTTTT. Filled out from reference TRBV7-9 and TRBJ1-4, the complete variable domain reads DTGVSQNPRHKITKRGQNVTFRCDPISEHNRLYWYRQTLGQGPEFLTYFQNEAQLEKSRLLSDRFSAERPKGSFSTLEIQRTEQGDSAMYLCASSLLKGNEKLFFGSGTQLSVL.

This chain uses TRBV9 with TRBJ2-5, with a tentative D call TRBD2 (5 bases). Germline V gives CDR1 SGDLS, CDR2 YYNGEE. V lost 4 bases, J lost 4 bases, and 17 bases lay in between. The length of the CDR3 is 15 residues. CDR3 loop: CASSSMTPGRETQYF. CDR3 coding DNA: TGTGCCAGCAGCTCGATGACCCCGGGAAGAGAGACCCAGTACTTC.

This chain joins TRBV13 and TRBJ2-7; D not certain. CDR3 length: 14 residues. Germline loops: CDR1 PRHDT, CDR2 FYEKMQ (reference sequence). Trimming stripped 5 bases from V and 1 base from J, with 12 bases between. The CDR3 is CASSRQVGSYEQYF. The DNA for the CDR3 is TGTGCCAGCAGCCGGCAGGTAGGGTCCTACGAGCAGTACTTC.

This clone was detected once. The chain combines TRBV6-6 with TRBJ1-4, with D uncertain. The V gene lost 4 bases and the J gene lost 8 bases, with 11 bases spanning the gap. The germline CDR1 and CDR2 sequences are MNHNY and SVGAGI (reference sequence). This CDR3 is built from 13 residues. CDR3 region: CASSSDPMEKLFF. CDR3 coding DNA: TGTGCCAGCAGTTCGGACCCGATGGAAAAACTGTTTTTT.

The chain combines TRBV5-8 with TRBJ1-5; D not certain. The CDR3 has 13 residues. V lost 4 bases and J lost 4, with 9 bases in between. Germline CDR1 reads SGHTS; CDR2 reads YDEGEE. In DNA form, the CDR3 reads TGTGCCAGCAGCCGCGACACGAATCAGCCCCAGCATTTT. It specifies CASSRDTNQPQHF.

The chain employs TRBV7-2 and TRBJ2-7; D is unresolved. The V gene lost 5 bases and the J gene lost 0 bases, with 11 bases spanning the gap. Germline V gene data show CDR1 as SGHTA and CDR2 as FQGNSA. The CDR3 covers 14 residues. In DNA, the CDR3 is TGTGCCAGCAGCCGTGAAGGTAGCTCCTACGAGCAGTACTTC. This gives the protein CASSREGSSYEQYF.

J is TRBJ1-1 and V is TRBV5-1, with a tentative D call TRBD1 (5 bases). The CDR3 consists of 16 residues. Trimming left V 0 bases short and J 5 bases short, with 17 bases between. CDR1 and CDR2 (germline): SGHRS, YFSETQ. CDR3 region: CASSLVAGMKGTEAFF. As DNA, the CDR3 is TGCGCCAGCAGCTTGGTGGCGGGGATGAAGGGGACTGAAGCTTTCTTT.

The chain carries TRBV27 and TRBJ1-1; 10 bases map to TRBD1. With 5 bases clipped from V and 4 bases from J, the junction kept 10 bases outside the gene matches. Germline CDR1 reads MNHEY; CDR2 reads SMNVEV (reference sequence). The CDR3 has 16 amino acids. The CDR3 spells CASSPPGQGRGTEAFF. CDR3 in DNA: TGTGCCAGCAGTCCGCCGGGACAGGGGAGAGGCACTGAAGCTTTCTTT.

This chain uses TRBV5-6 with TRBJ2-2, with 9 bases lining up with TRBD1. Germline V gene data show CDR1 as SGHDT and CDR2 as YYEEEE. The CDR3 has 16 amino acids. Trimming removed 6 bases from V and 4 bases from J; junction bases left unmatched: 10. CDR3 sequence reads: CASIHGGTGPTGELFF. The CDR3 DNA reads TGTGCCAGCATCCATGGCGGGACAGGGCCCACCGGGGAGCTGTTTTTT.

J is TRBJ2-5 and V is TRBV9; perhaps TRBD2 as D (6 bases). The CDR3 is made up of 14 amino acids. The germline V gene has CDR1 SGDLS and CDR2 YYNGEE. Trimming removed 4 bases from V and 8 bases from J, with 18 bases in between. The CDR3 here is CASSPGLQLVTQYF. The CDR3 DNA follows: TGTGCCAGCAGCCCGGGACTCCAGTTAGTTACCCAGTACTTC.

The J gene is TRBJ1-5, the V gene TRBV7-8; 7 nucleotides line up with TRBD1. V trimming: 5 bases; J trimming: 5 bases; junction bases outside the gene matches: 6. Germline loops: CDR1 SGHVS, CDR2 FQNEAQ. The CDR3 runs to 14 residues. The CDR3 DNA sequence: TGTGCCAGCAGCCAAGGGACAGATTATCAGCCCCAGCATTTT. Protein: CASSQGTDYQPQHF.

The rearrangement uses TRBV5-6 and TRBJ1-5, with D uncertain. Trimming left V 0 bases short and J 2 bases short, with 6 bases between. Germline CDR1 SGHDT, CDR2 YYEEEE. This CDR3 spans 14 amino acids. CDR3 bases: TGTGCCAGCAGCTTGGGGCCGGGCAATCAGCCCCAGCATTTT. It translates to CASSLGPGNQPQHF.

This clone came up a few times. The gene calls are TRBV4-3 and TRBJ1-1; TRBD1 is a possible D gene (5 bases). The V end lost 0 bases, the J end lost 7 bases, and 9 bases lay between the germline ends. The CDR3 has 13 residues. Germline V lookup: CDR1 LGHNA, CDR2 YSLEER. The DNA for the CDR3 is TGCGCCAGCAGCCAAGATCTGACAGATGAAGCTTTCTTT. This encodes CASSQDLTDEAFF.

Comments on this clone: Other nucleotide sequences from this sample produce the same CDR3. This chain connects TRBV6-1 to TRBJ1-2, with 7 bases lining up with TRBD1. Germline V lookup: CDR1 MNHNS, CDR2 SASEGT. CDR3 length: 14 amino acids. Losses at the gene ends were 1 base for V and 7 bases for J; bases not matched to a gene: 6. This chain's CDR3 is CASSEEAGGSGYTF. CDR3 sequence (DNA): TGTGCCAGCAGTGAAGAGGCAGGGGGGAGTGGCTACACCTTC.

The chain joins TRBV30 to TRBJ2-2, with D unclear. The length of the CDR3 is 11 residues. From germline, CDR1 is GTSNPN and CDR2 SVGIG (reference sequence). V shed 1 base and J shed 5 bases, with 2 bases lying between them. As DNA, the CDR3 is TGTGCCTGGAGTGAGACCGGGGAGCTGTTTTTT. Encoded protein: CAWSETGELFF.

V gene TRBV10-3 combines with J gene TRBJ1-2; D perhaps matches TRBD1 (5 bases). V lost 0 bases and J lost 8, with 19 bases in between. The germline gives CDR1 ENHRY, CDR2 SYGVKD. The CDR3 has 16 amino acids. CDR3 sequence (DNA): TGTGCCATCAGTGAGTCCCAGGGAGGGATGAAAGGAGGCTACACCTTC. Its translation: CAISESQGGMKGGYTF.

The chain recombines TRBV5-1 with TRBJ2-1; the D is unclear. The CDR3 totals 15 residues. The germline V gene encodes CDR1 SGHRS and CDR2 YFSETQ. V was clipped by 3 bases and J by 5 bases, with 15 bases between them. CDR3 nucleotides: TGCGCCAGCAGCTCAAATACTGGGAAGAACAATGAGCAGTTCTTC. This codes for CASSSNTGKNNEQFF.

The chain combines TRBV29-1 with TRBJ2-5, with a tentative D call TRBD2 (6 bases). The CDR3 covers 11 residues. CDR1 is SQVTM, CDR2 ANQGSEA, per germline. CDR3 DNA: TGCAGTGCCGGGAGCCTGGAGACCCAGTACTTC. Encoded protein: CSAGSLETQYF.

This chain links TRBV28 with TRBJ1-4; D perhaps matches TRBD1 (6 bases). V was clipped by 8 bases and J by 5 bases, with 21 bases between them. From germline, CDR1 is MDHEN and CDR2 SYDVKM. The CDR3 contains 16 residues. The CDR3 DNA follows: TGTGCCAGCTCCCTGAGGGGGGTTGCAGTGAATGAAAAACTGTTTTTT. Encoded protein: CASSLRGVAVNEKLFF.

The rearrangement joins TRBV10-3 to TRBJ2-5, with D hard to call. CDR1 is ENHRY, CDR2 SYGVKD, per germline. CDR3 size: 12 residues. V was trimmed by 4 bases and J by 10 bases, leaving 13 bases between them. DNA for the CDR3: TGTGCCATCAGTGTAGGCAGTGGAGACCAGTACTTC. Amino acid sequence: CAISVGSGDQYF.

As for this clone: The sample holds other DNA sequences that translate to the same CDR3. This chain uses TRBV5-1 with TRBJ2-1, with D possibly being TRBD1 (6 bases). From germline, CDR1 is SGHRS and CDR2 YFSETQ. Deletions cut 4 bases from V and 5 bases from J, with 10 bases between. CDR3 size: 13 residues. CDR3 DNA sequence: TGCGCCAGCAGCCCCACAGGGAACAATGAGCAGTTCTTC. Protein sequence: CASSPTGNNEQFF.

The chain employs TRBV14 and TRBJ2-7; D uncertain. With 0 bases removed from V and 6 bases from J, the gap between germline ends came to 6 bases. The CDR3 consists of 12 residues. Germline lookup yields CDR1 SGHDN and CDR2 FVKESK. The CDR3 sequence: CASSQDRVEQYF. CDR3 DNA: TGTGCCAGCAGCCAAGACCGGGTCGAGCAGTACTTC.

The rearrangement joins TRBV10-3 to TRBJ2-5, with D unresolved. Trimming pared 5 bases from V and 5 bases from J, leaving 9 bases between. The CDR3 is 12 amino acids. CDR1 ENHRY and CDR2 SYGVKD come from the germline V gene. CDR3 in DNA: TGTGCCATCAGTTCTAACGGGGAGACCCAGTACTTC. Translating it yields CAISSNGETQYF.

The CDR3 bases are TGTGCCAGCAGTCCCGCCGGACAGTCCTCTGGAAACACCATATATTTT. The encoded protein is CASSPAGQSSGNTIYF. V is TRBV28 and J is TRBJ1-3; D may be TRBD1 (6 bases). V was cut by 5 bases and J by 0 bases, with 14 bases left in between. The germline CDR1 and CDR2 sequences are MDHEN and SYDVKM. CDR3 length: 16 residues.

As for this clone: The same CDR3 can be traced to other DNA sequences in this sample. The chain is built from TRBV7-2 and TRBJ2-2; D perhaps matches TRBD1 (5 bases). There are 15 residues in the CDR3. From germline, CDR1 is SGHTA and CDR2 FQGNSA. V lost 1 base, J lost 2 bases, and 8 bases lay in between. The CDR3 sequence is CASSLVRGNTGELFF. DNA for the CDR3: TGTGCCAGCAGCTTAGTTAGGGGAAACACCGGGGAGCTGTTTTTT.

The rearrangement joins TRBV11-2 to TRBJ1-4; no reliable D call. Trimming cost V 1 base and J 3 bases, with 9 bases left between them. Germline values: CDR1 SGHAT, CDR2 FQNNGV. The CDR3 extends over 15 amino acids. The CDR3 DNA sequence: TGTGCCAGCAGCTTAGGTATAGGACCTAATGAAAAACTGTTTTTT. Its translation: CASSLGIGPNEKLFF.

The chain links TRBV30 to TRBJ2-7; no firm D call. CDR1 and CDR2 from the germline V gene are GTSNPN and SVGIG (reference sequence). This CDR3 is 11 amino acids long. The V end lost 1 base, the J end lost 8 bases, and 9 bases lay between the germline ends. The DNA for the CDR3 is TGTGCCTGGAGTGGCCCAGTTCAGCAGTACTTC. It translates to CAWSGPVQQYF.

V is TRBV27 and J is TRBJ2-3, with TRBD2 identical over 7 bases. The V gene's germline CDR1 is MNHEY and CDR2 SMNVEV (reference sequence). V trimming: 2 bases; J trimming: 7 bases; junction bases outside the gene matches: 12. CDR3 size: 16 residues. CDR3 amino acids: CASSLRSGVGANTQYF. The CDR3 nucleotides are TGTGCCAGCAGTTTAAGGAGCGGGGTTGGCGCGAATACGCAGTATTTT.